This record covers a single T cell receptor (beta chain). The germline gives CDR1 SGHTA, CDR2 FQGTGA. The CDR3 is 16 residues long. The trim removed 5 bases at V and 5 bases at J, leaving 11 bases unmatched. This PCR relied on a set of 60 Vbeta primers and 13 Jbeta primers. Measured with immunoSEQ multiplex PCR; TCRdb has only the in-frame clones, and not every one. The sample has 150,000 to 200,000 clones, about four fifths seen once; the top ten hold about 1.8%. The data originate from a study of cytomegalovirus exposure and HLA in healthy donors. The source is a man between 35 and 55 years old in good health and CMV-seropositive. The V and J genes are TRBV7-3 and TRBJ1-5; TRBD1 matches at 8 bases. Sequencing input: PBMCs. The DNA of the CDR3 is TGTGCCAGCAGCACAGGGGGTCGTGAGGACGATCAGCCCCAGCATTTT. It translates to CASSTGGREDDQPQHF.